Sequencing of this T cell receptor beta chain was carried out in a study of CDR3 diversity in severe acne. The CDR3 sequence is 14 residues long. Per the germline V gene, CDR1 is DFQATT and CDR2 is SNEGSKA (reference sequence). V dropped 5 bases and J dropped 1 base, with 12 bases sitting between them. In TCRdb, the PCR reads were re-called with MiXCR into one record per CDR3 protein. The sample has around 83,000 distinct CDR3 sequences; 49% are singletons. The specimen sequenced was blood. This chain connects TRBV20-1 to TRBJ2-1; D gene unclear. The receptor comes from a male donor with severe acne vulgaris. The CDR3 nucleotides read TGCAGTGCTCGATCGGGTCTATCCTACAATGAGCAGTTCTTC. Amino acid sequence: CSARSGLSYNEQFF.